The clone carrying this T cell receptor beta chain was seen ten or more times. Antigen specificity is unknown. Trimming left V 4 bases short and J 11 bases short, with 15 bases between. The CDR3 sequence is 13 residues long. CDR1 is SGHAT and CDR2 is FQNNGV in the germline V gene. These data belong to a study of response to subunit inactivated influenza vaccine. Study-level points and caveats: Authors proposed each seasonal influenza vaccination draws in few new T cells.

TCRdb reprocessed the RT-PCR reads via MiXCR and lists one record per CDR3 protein. The table includes about half a million distinct CDR3 sequences, less than 8% detected once. The clonotype was recovered from a man in his fifties or sixties who received an inactivated influenza vaccine. The chain combines TRBV11-2 with TRBJ2-1; tentative D call: TRBD2 (6 bases). Sample: PBMCs from blood, taken around 25 months after vaccination. This chain's CDR3 is CASSSRDFTKQFF. The CDR3 DNA reads as TGTGCCAGCAGCTCCCGGGACTTTACAAAGCAGTTCTTC.